These 24 T cell receptor beta chains share one sample of origin, sequenced in a study of early T cells in non-severe SARS-CoV-2 infection. TCRdb ran MiXCR on the 5' RACE reads and lists one entry per CDR3 protein. The sample includes 35,000 to 55,000 distinct CDR3 sequences, 5.5% to 7.5% of them seen just once. The sample was whole blood, taken at baseline. These TCRs come from an adult who was a healthcare worker with PCR-confirmed SARS-CoV-2 infection or an uninfected control (not recorded which).

This clonotype has ten or more counts. The chain has TRBV29-1 and TRBJ2-4; D is ambiguous. CDR1 and CDR2 (germline): SQVTM, ANQGSEA. Trimming shortened V by 2 bases and J by 0 bases, and 2 bases separated the two germline ends. The CDR3 totals 12 residues. The DNA of the CDR3 is TGCAGCGTTGAACTAGCCAAAAACATTCAGTACTTC. Its protein product is CSVELAKNIQYF.

The chain combines TRBV6-2 or TRBV6-3 with TRBJ1-5; D gene unclear. The CDR3 extends over 13 amino acids. The germline CDR1 and CDR2 sequences are MNHEY and SVGEGT. V dropped 5 bases and J dropped 6 bases, with 11 bases sitting between them. The CDR3 region has the DNA TGTGCCAGCAGTGCCCGGGTCTCTCAGCCCCAGCATTTT. Protein: CASSARVSQPQHF.

The chain couples TRBV14 to TRBJ1-6; TRBD1 matches at 7 bases. CDR1 is SGHDN and CDR2 is FVKESK in the germline V gene. Trimming took 4 bases from V and 5 from J; bases not matched to a gene: 5. The length of the CDR3 is 15 residues. CDR3 sequence reads: CASSRPGQHNSPLHF. The CDR3 region has the DNA TGTGCCAGCAGCCGTCCGGGACAGCATAATTCACCCCTCCACTTT.

This clonotype was seen only a few times. CDR3 amino acids: CASSRLTSGNTGELFF. The CDR3 DNA is TGTGCCAGCAGTCGCCTGACTAGCGGTAACACCGGGGAGCTGTTTTTT. The rearrangement joins TRBV27 to TRBJ2-2, with 9 nucleotides matching TRBD2. The trim removed 5 bases at V and 2 bases at J, leaving 6 bases unmatched. Per the germline V gene, CDR1 is MNHEY and CDR2 is SMNVEV (reference sequence). The CDR3 runs 16 residues.

This clonotype was seen more than once but under ten times. The rearrangement links TRBV6-1 to TRBJ1-2, with D perhaps TRBD1 (5 bases). Germline CDR1 and CDR2: MNHNS and SASEGT. The CDR3 loop spans 15 amino acids. Trimming stripped 8 bases from V and 8 bases from J, with 24 bases between. The DNA for the CDR3 is TGTGCCAGCCTCCCGGGACGAATCAGAAATCGCGGCTACACCTTC. It yields the protein CASLPGRIRNRGYTF.

V gene TRBV3-1 combines with J gene TRBJ2-7; D not resolved. This CDR3 has 16 residues. Trimming took 1 base from V and 4 from J, leaving 17 bases between them. Per the germline V gene, CDR1 is LGHDT and CDR2 is YNNKEL (reference sequence). CDR3 amino acids: CASSQGALWSMYEQYF. The CDR3 DNA reads as TGTGCCAGCAGCCAAGGGGCCCTCTGGTCCATGTACGAGCAGTACTTC.

The chain links TRBV24-1 to TRBJ2-4; D uncertain. Germline V gives CDR1 KGHDR, CDR2 SFDVKD. The CDR3 totals 13 residues. The germline V and J ends were trimmed by 9 bases and 6 bases, with 14 bases remaining between them. CDR3 sequence: CATAGSPGNIQYF. DNA of the CDR3: TGTGCCACCGCCGGGTCCCCGGGAAACATTCAGTACTTC.

This clonotype showed up many times. This chain links TRBV7-3 with TRBJ2-1; D possibly corresponds to TRBD2 (6 bases). From germline, CDR1 is SGHTA and CDR2 FQGTGA. Trimming removed 2 bases at V and 10 bases at J, with 21 bases between. The CDR3 covers 16 residues. The CDR3, as DNA: TGTGCCAGCAGCTTAGGGAGTCTAGCGAGGGGTAAAGAGCAGTTCTTC. This codes for CASSLGSLARGKEQFF. The full variable domain, with the rest looked up from reference TRBV7-3 and TRBJ2-1, is GAGVSQTPSNKVTEKGKYVELRCDPISGHTALYWYRQSLGQGPEFLIYFQGTGAADDSGLPNDRFFAVRPEGSVSTLKIQRTERGDSAVYLCASSLGSLARGKEQFFGPGTRLTVL.

This clonotype has more than one count but fewer than ten. This chain links TRBV5-4 with TRBJ1-2; 10 bases are a match to TRBD1. Trimming removed 4 bases from V and 8 bases from J; junction bases left unmatched: 14. This CDR3 comprises 16 residues. Germline V gene lookup returns CDR1 SGHNT and CDR2 YYREEE (reference sequence). The chain's CDR3 is CASSHERGGTGVGYTF. Here the CDR3 DNA reads TGTGCCAGCAGCCACGAGCGAGGGGGGACAGGGGTCGGCTACACCTTC.

This clonotype was seen repeatedly, ten times or more. Here the CDR3 DNA reads TGTGCCAGCAGCCCCCCCCGGACAGCCCAGGAGGGTCCTGAAGCTTTCTTT. It translates to CASSPPRTAQEGPEAFF. The chain recombines TRBV6-2 or TRBV6-3 with TRBJ1-1; tentative D call: TRBD1 (6 bases). The CDR3 has 17 residues. Per germline, CDR1 MNHEY and CDR2 SVGEGT. V was cut by 6 bases and J by 6 bases, with 26 bases left in between.

This rearrangement joins TRBV13 to TRBJ1-1, with no clear D. The CDR3 loop spans 12 amino acids. V dropped 0 bases and J dropped 7 bases, with 6 bases sitting between them. Germline CDR1 is PRHDT and CDR2 is FYEKMQ (reference sequence). CDR3 bases: TGTGCCAGCAGCTTAGGCCTTGATGAAGCTTTCTTT. Translating it yields CASSLGLDEAFF.

For this clonotype: A junction end diverges from the germline sequence, so it may reflect a read error. V gene TRBV12-3 or TRBV12-4 combines with J gene TRBJ1-1, with a weak D call TRBD1 (5 bases). The CDR3 runs to 12 residues. The CDR3 loop reads CASSKGDGPMQF. Written as DNA, the CDR3 is TGTGCCAGCAGTAAAGGGGACGGTCCTATGCAGTTT.

This clonotype has only a few counts. This chain connects TRBV7-2 to TRBJ2-1; 7 nucleotides line up with TRBD2. The CDR3 extends over 19 amino acids. Germline-derived CDR1 and CDR2 are SGHTA and FQGNSA. Trimming took 1 base from V and 8 from J; bases not matched to a gene: 20. CDR3: CASSLVRGVHTIPVHEQFF. The CDR3 region has the DNA TGTGCCAGCAGCTTAGTCCGGGGGGTCCATACTATTCCGGTACATGAGCAGTTCTTC. The full variable domain, completed using reference TRBV7-2 and TRBJ2-1, is GAGVSQSPSNKVTEKGKDVELRCDPISGHTALYWYRQSLGQGLEFLIYFQGNSAPDKSGLPSDRFSAERTGGSVSTLTIQRTQQEDSAVYLCASSLVRGVHTIPVHEQFFGPGTRLTVL.

The chain employs TRBV6-5 and TRBJ2-5, with 7 bases matching TRBD2. The CDR3 is made up of 15 amino acids. V lost 0 bases and J lost 5; bases outside the gene matches: 6. The germline gives CDR1 MNHEY, CDR2 SVGAGI. The CDR3 sequence is CASSYSKAGMETQYF. The CDR3 coding sequence is TGTGCCAGCAGTTACTCGAAAGCGGGGATGGAGACCCAGTACTTC.

This clonotype has more than one count but fewer than ten. J is TRBJ2-5 and V is TRBV29-1; D is perhaps TRBD1 (6 bases). The CDR3 totals 14 residues. Trimming took off 1 base at V and 4 bases at J, with 13 bases between the two ends. Per germline, CDR1 SQVTM and CDR2 ANQGSEA. The CDR3 DNA is TGCAGCGTTGAAGCAGGGGTCATGAGAGAGACCCAGTACTTC. It codes for CSVEAGVMRETQYF. The full variable domain, completed using reference TRBV29-1 and TRBJ2-5, is SAVISQKPSRDICQRGTSLTIQCQVDSQVTMMFWYRQQPGQSLTLIATANQGSEATYESGFVIDKFPISRPNLTFSTLTVSNMSPEDSSIYLCSVEAGVMRETQYFGPGTRLLVL.

This clonotype was seen only a few times. The CDR3 sequence is CASSNQLGAFF. For the CDR3, the DNA is TGTGCCAGCAGTAACCAATTGGGAGCTTTCTTT. The J gene is TRBJ1-1, the V gene TRBV6-2 or TRBV6-3; D remains unclear. This CDR3 comprises 11 residues. Germline CDR1 and CDR2: MNHEY and SVGEGT. Between the trimmed V and J ends, which lost 5 bases and 10 bases, there was a span of 11 bases.

This clonotype was seen repeatedly, ten times or more. The CDR3 nucleotides are TGTGCCAGCTCGCAGGGATTTGGCTACACCTTC. It specifies CASSQGFGYTF. This chain uses TRBV18 with TRBJ1-2, with a tentative D call TRBD1 (5 bases). Germline V gives CDR1 KGHSH, CDR2 LQKENI. The CDR3 is made up of 11 amino acids. V was cut by 6 bases and J by 7 bases, with 9 bases left in between. The full variable domain, completed using reference TRBV18 and TRBJ1-2, is NAGVMQNPRHLVRRRGQEARLRCSPMKGHSHVYWYRQLPEEGLKFMVYLQKENIIDESGMPKERFSAEFPKEGPSILRIQQVVRGDSAAYFCASSQGFGYTFGSGTRLTVV.

Ten or more counts support this clonotype. The rearrangement links TRBV5-1 to TRBJ2-4; D possibly corresponds to TRBD1 (5 bases). Germline CDR1 SGHRS, CDR2 YFSETQ. The CDR3 runs to 12 residues. The V gene lost 1 base and the J gene lost 8 bases, with 7 bases spanning the gap. In nucleotides, the CDR3 is TGCGCCAGCAGCTTGCAAGGGGACATTCAGTACTTC. This codes for CASSLQGDIQYF.

This clonotype was observed a handful of times. The V and J genes are TRBV7-3 and TRBJ2-1; D remains unclear. With 1 base removed from V and 5 bases from J, the gap between germline ends came to 6 bases. Germline lookup yields CDR1 SGHTA and CDR2 FQGTGA. CDR3 length: 13 amino acids. CDR3 sequence (DNA): TGTGCCAGCAGCTTAATGGGCCACAATGAGCAGTTCTTC. It translates to CASSLMGHNEQFF.

This clonotype occurred many times. The chain recombines TRBV20-1 with TRBJ2-2, with 8 bases aligning to TRBD2. The CDR3 is made up of 16 amino acids. V dropped 2 bases and J dropped 0; count of bases not matched to a gene: 5. CDR1 is DFQATT and CDR2 is SNEGSKA in the germline V gene (reference sequence). The DNA for the CDR3 is TGCAGTGCTAGAATTAGCGGGGCACCGAACACCGGGGAGCTGTTTTTT. Protein sequence: CSARISGAPNTGELFF.

This clonotype was detected only a few times. The CDR3 nucleotides are TGTGCCTTAGGCTCGGGACAGGGGATCTACAATGAGCAGTTCTTC. The encoded protein is CALGSGQGIYNEQFF. The chain has TRBV30 and TRBJ2-1, with 10 bases identical to TRBD1. Germline trimming cut 7 bases from V and 3 bases from J; bases unmatched to any gene: 9. Looked up from germline, CDR1 is GTSNPN and CDR2 is SVGIG (reference sequence). CDR3 length: 15 amino acids. The complete variable domain, with remaining parts taken from reference TRBV30 and TRBJ2-1, reads SQTIHQWPATLVQPVGSPLSLECTVEGTSNPNLYWYRQAAGRGLQLLFYSVGIGQISSEVPQNLSASRPQDRQFILSSKKLLLSDSGFYLCALGSGQGIYNEQFFGPGTRLTVL.

V gene TRBV12-3 or TRBV12-4 combines with J gene TRBJ1-2, with a possible D match to TRBD1 (6 bases). The CDR3 sequence is 13 residues long. With 6 bases removed from V and 4 bases from J, the gap between germline ends came to 12 bases. Written as DNA, the CDR3 is TGTGCCAGCAGCCCAGGACAGTCCTATGGCTACACCTTC. As protein: CASSPGQSYGYTF.

This clonotype was counted at least ten times. V gene TRBV4-1 combines with J gene TRBJ1-4; TRBD1 might be the D (5 bases). Germline CDR1 is MGHRA and CDR2 is YSYEKL. The CDR3 is made up of 16 amino acids. Trimming removed 0 bases at V and 0 bases at J, with 8 bases between. The CDR3 region is CASSQDQGSTNEKLFF. CDR3 sequence (DNA): TGCGCCAGCAGCCAAGACCAGGGATCAACTAATGAAAAACTGTTTTTT.

At least ten counts were recorded for this clonotype. The chain combines TRBV20-1 with TRBJ1-5; D not certain. Trimming pared 5 bases from V and 11 bases from J, leaving 13 bases between. The V gene's germline CDR1 is DFQATT and CDR2 SNEGSKA (reference sequence). The CDR3 has 11 residues. Written as DNA, the CDR3 is TGCAGTGCTGCCCTTGGCATGGCCCAGCATTTT. This sequence encodes CSAALGMAQHF.